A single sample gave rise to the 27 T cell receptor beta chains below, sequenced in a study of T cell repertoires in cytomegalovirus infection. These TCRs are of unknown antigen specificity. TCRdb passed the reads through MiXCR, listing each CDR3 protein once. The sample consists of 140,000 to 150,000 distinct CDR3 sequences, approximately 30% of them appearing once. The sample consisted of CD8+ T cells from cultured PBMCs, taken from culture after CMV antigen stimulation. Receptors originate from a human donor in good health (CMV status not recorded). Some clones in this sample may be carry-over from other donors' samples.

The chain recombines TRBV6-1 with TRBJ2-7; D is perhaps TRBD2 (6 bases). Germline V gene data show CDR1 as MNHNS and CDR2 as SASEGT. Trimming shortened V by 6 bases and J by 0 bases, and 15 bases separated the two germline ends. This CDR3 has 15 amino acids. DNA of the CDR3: TGTGCCAGCAGGGAGGACGGGGGATTCTCCTACGAGCAGTACTTC. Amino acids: CASREDGGFSYEQYF.

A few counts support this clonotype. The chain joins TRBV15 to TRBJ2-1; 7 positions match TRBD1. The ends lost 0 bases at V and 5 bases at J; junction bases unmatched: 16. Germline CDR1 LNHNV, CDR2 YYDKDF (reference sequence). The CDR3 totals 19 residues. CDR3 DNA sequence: TGTGCCACCAGCAGAGATTGGGTCGACCGGGACAGCAAACACAATGAGCAGTTCTTC. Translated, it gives CATSRDWVDRDSKHNEQFF.

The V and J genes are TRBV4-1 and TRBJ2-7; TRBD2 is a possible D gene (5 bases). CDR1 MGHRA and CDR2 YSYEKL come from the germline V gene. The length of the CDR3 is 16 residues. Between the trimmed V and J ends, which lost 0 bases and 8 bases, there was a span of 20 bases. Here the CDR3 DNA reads TGCGCCAGCAGCCAAGATTCCCGGACTGCGGGCGAGCAGCAGTACTTC. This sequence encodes CASSQDSRTAGEQQYF.

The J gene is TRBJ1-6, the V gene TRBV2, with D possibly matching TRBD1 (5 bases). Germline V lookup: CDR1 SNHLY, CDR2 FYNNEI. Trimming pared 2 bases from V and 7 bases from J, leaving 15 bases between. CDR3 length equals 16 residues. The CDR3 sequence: CASSEWYGGLNSPLHF. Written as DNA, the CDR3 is TGTGCCAGCAGTGAATGGTACGGGGGTTTAAATTCACCCCTCCACTTT.

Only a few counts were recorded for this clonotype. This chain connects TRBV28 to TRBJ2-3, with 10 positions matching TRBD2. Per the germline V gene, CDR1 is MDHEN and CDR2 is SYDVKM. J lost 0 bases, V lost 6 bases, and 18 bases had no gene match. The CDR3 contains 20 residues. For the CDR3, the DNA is TGTGCCAGCAGCGACAACCCTTGGACTAGCGGAGATACTAGCACAGATACGCAGTATTTT. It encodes CASSDNPWTSGDTSTDTQYF. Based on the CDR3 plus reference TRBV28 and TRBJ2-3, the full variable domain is DVKVTQSSRYLVKRTGEKVFLECVQDMDHENMFWYRQDPGLGLRLIYFSYDVKMKEKGDIPEGYSVSREKKERFSLILESASTNQTSMYLCASSDNPWTSGDTSTDTQYFGPGTRLTVL.

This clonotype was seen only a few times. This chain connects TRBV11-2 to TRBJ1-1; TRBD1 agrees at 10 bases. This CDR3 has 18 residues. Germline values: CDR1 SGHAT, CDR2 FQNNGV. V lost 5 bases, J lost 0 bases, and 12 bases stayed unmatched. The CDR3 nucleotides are TGTGCCAGCAGCCTAATTGGGACAGGGGACGGGATGAACACTGAAGCTTTCTTT. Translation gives CASSLIGTGDGMNTEAFF.

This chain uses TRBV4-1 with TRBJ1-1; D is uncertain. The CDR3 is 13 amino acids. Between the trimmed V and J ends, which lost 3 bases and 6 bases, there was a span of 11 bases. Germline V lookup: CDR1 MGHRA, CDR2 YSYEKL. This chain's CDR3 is CASSQPGIAEAFF. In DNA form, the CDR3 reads TGCGCCAGCAGCCAGCCGGGGATTGCTGAAGCTTTCTTT.

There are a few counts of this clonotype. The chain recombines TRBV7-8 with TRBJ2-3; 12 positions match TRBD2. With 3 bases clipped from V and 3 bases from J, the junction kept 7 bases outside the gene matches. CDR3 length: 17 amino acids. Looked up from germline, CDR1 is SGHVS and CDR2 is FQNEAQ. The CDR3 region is CASSFRTSGTFTDTQYF. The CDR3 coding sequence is TGTGCCAGCAGCTTCCGGACTAGCGGGACATTTACAGATACGCAGTATTTT. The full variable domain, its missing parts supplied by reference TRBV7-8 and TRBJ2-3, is GAGVSQSPRYKVAKRGQDVALRCDPISGHVSLFWYQQALGQGPEFLTYFQNEAQLDKSGLPSDRFFAERPEGSVSTLKIQRTQQEDSAVYLCASSFRTSGTFTDTQYFGPGTRLTVL.

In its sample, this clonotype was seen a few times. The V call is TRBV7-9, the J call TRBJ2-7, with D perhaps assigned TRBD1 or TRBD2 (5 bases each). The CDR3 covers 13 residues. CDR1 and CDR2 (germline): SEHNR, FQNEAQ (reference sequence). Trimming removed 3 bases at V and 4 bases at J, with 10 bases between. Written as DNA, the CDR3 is TGTGCCAGCAGCTTTGAGGGGCAATACGAGCAGTACTTC. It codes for CASSFEGQYEQYF.

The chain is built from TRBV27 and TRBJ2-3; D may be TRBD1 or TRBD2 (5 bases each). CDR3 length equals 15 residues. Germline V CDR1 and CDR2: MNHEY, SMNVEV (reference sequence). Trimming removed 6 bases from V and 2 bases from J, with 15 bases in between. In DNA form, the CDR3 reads TGTGCCAGCAGGGGGGATCGGGACGACACAGATACGCAGTATTTT. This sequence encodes CASRGDRDDTDTQYF.

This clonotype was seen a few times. CDR3 region: CASSPEGQNYGYTF. The CDR3 DNA sequence: TGTGCCAGCAGCCCCGAGGGACAAAACTATGGCTACACCTTC. The rearrangement joins TRBV7-8 to TRBJ1-2; TRBD1 is a possible D gene (6 bases). CDR1 SGHVS and CDR2 FQNEAQ come from the germline V gene. The CDR3 spans 14 residues. Trimming removed 5 bases from V and 2 bases from J, with 12 bases in between.

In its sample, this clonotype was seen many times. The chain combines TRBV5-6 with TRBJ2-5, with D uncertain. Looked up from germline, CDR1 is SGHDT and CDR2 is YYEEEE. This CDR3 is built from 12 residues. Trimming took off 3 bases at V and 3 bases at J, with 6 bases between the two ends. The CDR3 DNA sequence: TGTGCCAGCAGCTACAACGAAGAGACCCAGTACTTC. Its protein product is CASSYNEETQYF.

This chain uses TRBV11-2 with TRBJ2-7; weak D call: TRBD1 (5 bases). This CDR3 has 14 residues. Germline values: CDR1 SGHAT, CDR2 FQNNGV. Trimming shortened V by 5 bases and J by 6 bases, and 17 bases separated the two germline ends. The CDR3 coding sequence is TGTGCCAGCAGCCAACACACAGGCCTTGGCGAGCAGTACTTC. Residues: CASSQHTGLGEQYF. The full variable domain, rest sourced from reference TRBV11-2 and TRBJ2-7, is EAGVAQSPRYKIIEKRQSVAFWCNPISGHATLYWYQQILGQGPKLLIQFQNNGVVDDSQLPKDRFSAERLKGVDSTLKIQPAKLEDSAVYLCASSQHTGLGEQYFGPGTRLTVT.

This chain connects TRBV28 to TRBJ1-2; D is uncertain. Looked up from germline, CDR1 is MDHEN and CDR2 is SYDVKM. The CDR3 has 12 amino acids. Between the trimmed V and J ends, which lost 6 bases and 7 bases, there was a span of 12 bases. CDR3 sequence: CASRDVGIGYTF. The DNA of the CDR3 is TGTGCCAGCAGGGATGTGGGGATTGGCTACACCTTC.

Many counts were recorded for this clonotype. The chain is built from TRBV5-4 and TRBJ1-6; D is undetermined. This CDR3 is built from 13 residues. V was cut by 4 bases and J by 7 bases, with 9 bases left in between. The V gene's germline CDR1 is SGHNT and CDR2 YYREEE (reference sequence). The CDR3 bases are TGTGCCAGCAGCCCCGGGCCGAATTCACCCCTCCACTTT. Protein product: CASSPGPNSPLHF.

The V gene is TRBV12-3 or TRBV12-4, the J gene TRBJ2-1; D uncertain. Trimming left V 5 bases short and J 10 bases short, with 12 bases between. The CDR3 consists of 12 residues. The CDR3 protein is CASSQGLMEQFF. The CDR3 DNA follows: TGTGCCAGCAGTCAAGGTCTGATGGAGCAGTTCTTC.

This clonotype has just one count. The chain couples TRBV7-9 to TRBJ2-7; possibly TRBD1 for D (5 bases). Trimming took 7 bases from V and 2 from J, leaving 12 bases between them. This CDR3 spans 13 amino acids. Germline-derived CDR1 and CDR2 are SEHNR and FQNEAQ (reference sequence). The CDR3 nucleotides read TGTGCCAGCATGGACGGACAAACCTACGAGCAGTACTTC. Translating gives CASMDGQTYEQYF.

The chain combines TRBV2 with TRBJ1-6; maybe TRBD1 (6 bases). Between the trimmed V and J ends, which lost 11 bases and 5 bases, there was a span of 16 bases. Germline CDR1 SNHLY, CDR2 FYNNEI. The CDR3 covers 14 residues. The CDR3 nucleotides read TGTGCCTCCGAGGGGGGACAAGATAATTCACCCCTCCACTTT. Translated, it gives CASEGGQDNSPLHF.

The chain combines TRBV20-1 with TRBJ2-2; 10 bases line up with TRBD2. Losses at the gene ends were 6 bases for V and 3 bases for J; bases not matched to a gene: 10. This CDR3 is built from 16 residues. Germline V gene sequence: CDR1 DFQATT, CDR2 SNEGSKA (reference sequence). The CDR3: CSAAPLAGWDTGELFF. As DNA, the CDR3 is TGCAGTGCCGCTCCACTAGCGGGGTGGGACACCGGGGAGCTGTTTTTT.

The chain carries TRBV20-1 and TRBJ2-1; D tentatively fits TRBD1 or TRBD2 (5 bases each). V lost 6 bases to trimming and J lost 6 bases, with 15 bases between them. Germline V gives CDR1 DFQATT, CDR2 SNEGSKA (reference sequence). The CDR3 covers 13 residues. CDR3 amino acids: CSARAGTFNEQFF. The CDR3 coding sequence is TGCAGTGCCCGGGCCGGGACCTTCAATGAGCAGTTCTTC.

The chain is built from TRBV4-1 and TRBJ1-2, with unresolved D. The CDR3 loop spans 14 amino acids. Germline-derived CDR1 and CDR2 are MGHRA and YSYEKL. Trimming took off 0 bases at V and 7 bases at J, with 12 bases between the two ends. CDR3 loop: CASSQDRGLAGYTF. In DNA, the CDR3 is TGCGCCAGCAGCCAAGATAGAGGGTTGGCTGGCTACACCTTC.

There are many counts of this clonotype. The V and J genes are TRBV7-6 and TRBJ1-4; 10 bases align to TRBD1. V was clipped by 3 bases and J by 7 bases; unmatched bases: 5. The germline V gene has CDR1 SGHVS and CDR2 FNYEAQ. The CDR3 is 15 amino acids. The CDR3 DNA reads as TGTGCCAGCAGCTTGACAGGGGGCGAAGTTGAAAAACTGTTTTTT. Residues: CASSLTGGEVEKLFF.

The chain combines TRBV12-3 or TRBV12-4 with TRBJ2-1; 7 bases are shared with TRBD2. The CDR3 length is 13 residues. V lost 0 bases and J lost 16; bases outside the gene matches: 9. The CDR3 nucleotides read TGTGCCAGCAGTTTAGCGACGCCGGGACTACTTTTCTTC. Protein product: CASSLATPGLLFF.

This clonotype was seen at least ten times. CDR3 region: CASSQDPYPYEQYF. The DNA for the CDR3 is TGTGCCAGCAGCCAAGACCCCTATCCCTACGAGCAGTACTTC. The gene calls are TRBV11-1 and TRBJ2-7; D is uncertain. The CDR3 is made up of 14 amino acids. V was pared by 5 bases and J by 2 bases, with 13 bases between. Germline V CDR1 and CDR2: SGHAT, FQDESV (reference sequence).

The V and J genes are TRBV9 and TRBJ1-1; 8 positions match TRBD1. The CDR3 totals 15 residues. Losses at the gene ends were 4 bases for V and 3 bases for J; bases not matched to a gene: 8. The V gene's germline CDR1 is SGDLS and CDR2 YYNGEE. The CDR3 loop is CASSPRDRFDTEAFF. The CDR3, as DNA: TGTGCCAGCAGCCCTCGGGACAGGTTCGACACTGAAGCTTTCTTT.

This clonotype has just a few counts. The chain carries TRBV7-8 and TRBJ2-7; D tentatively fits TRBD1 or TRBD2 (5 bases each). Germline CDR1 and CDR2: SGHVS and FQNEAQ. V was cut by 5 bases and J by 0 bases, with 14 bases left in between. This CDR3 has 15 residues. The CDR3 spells CASSPGTHSSYEQYF. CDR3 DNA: TGTGCCAGCAGCCCGGGGACGCACTCCTCCTACGAGCAGTACTTC.

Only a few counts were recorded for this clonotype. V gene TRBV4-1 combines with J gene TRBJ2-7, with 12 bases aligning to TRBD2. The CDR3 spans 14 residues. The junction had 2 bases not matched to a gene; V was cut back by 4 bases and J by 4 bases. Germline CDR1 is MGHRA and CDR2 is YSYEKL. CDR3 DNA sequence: TGCGCCAGCAGCCGGACTAGCGGGGAATACGAGCAGTACTTC. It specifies CASSRTSGEYEQYF.